The 30 T cell receptor beta chains given below trace back to one sample, sequenced in a study of blood T cell repertoires in COVID-19. The table came from immunoSEQ multiplex PCR; TCRdb's copy has only in-frame clones and leaves some out. Altogether roughly 89,000 clones are present, roughly 80% being singletons, with the ten largest covering about 9.4%. What was sequenced was peripheral blood. Receptors were obtained from a woman aged 70-85 years with acute or convalescent COVID-19.

The chain combines TRBV18 with TRBJ1-5; perhaps TRBD1 as D (5 bases). The ends were cut back, 1 base at V and 0 bases at J, with 7 bases in the middle. Germline V lookup: CDR1 KGHSH, CDR2 LQKENI. The CDR3 has 15 amino acids. The DNA for the CDR3 is TGTGCCAGCTCACCACAGGGGAATAGCAATCAGCCCCAGCATTTT. Protein sequence: CASSPQGNSNQPQHF.

This chain uses TRBV6-2 or TRBV6-3 with TRBJ1-2; the D gene is possibly TRBD1 (5 bases). There are 13 residues in the CDR3. Trimming pared 6 bases from V and 4 bases from J, leaving 12 bases between. Germline V gene sequence: CDR1 MNHEY, CDR2 SVGEGT. The CDR3 here is CASSLGGRYGYTF. CDR3 bases: TGTGCCAGCAGCCTCGGGGGTCGCTATGGCTACACCTTC.

V gene TRBV28 combines with J gene TRBJ1-1; D gene uncertain. V dropped 5 bases and J dropped 10 bases, with 11 bases sitting between them. Germline CDR1 MDHEN, CDR2 SYDVKM. The CDR3 has 11 amino acids. The CDR3, as DNA: TGTGCCAGCAGTGAGTTAAGTCTAGCTTTCTTT. It codes for CASSELSLAFF.

J is TRBJ1-1 and V is TRBV4-3, with a possible D match to TRBD1 (5 bases). CDR3 length: 11 amino acids. The V end was cut by 2 bases, the J end by 8 bases, with 6 bases between. CDR1 is LGHNA, CDR2 YSLEER, per germline. In DNA, the CDR3 is TGCGCCAGCAGCCAATGGGGCGAAGCTTTCTTT. Protein: CASSQWGEAFF.

The chain recombines TRBV3-1 (or the pseudogene TRBV3-2) with TRBJ1-5; the D is unclear. CDR1 and CDR2 from the germline V gene are LGHDT and YNNKEL (reference sequence). Trimming took off 1 base at V and 7 bases at J, with 14 bases between the two ends. This CDR3 has 15 amino acids. The CDR3 nucleotides are TGTGCCAGCAGCCAAGGAGGAGCGTCCGGGCAGCCCCAGCATTTT. Translating gives CASSQGGASGQPQHF.

This CDR3 reads CASIEREATPYYNEQFF. CDR3 nucleotide sequence: TGTGCCAGTATTGAGCGGGAGGCCACACCTTACTACAATGAGCAGTTCTTC. V gene TRBV19 combines with J gene TRBJ2-1; 9 nucleotides agree with TRBD2. V gave up 7 bases and J gave up 3 bases; unmatched junction bases: 13. The CDR3 has 17 amino acids. The V gene's germline CDR1 is LNHDA and CDR2 SQIVND (reference sequence).

This clone was seen only once. The chain joins TRBV6-2 or TRBV6-3 to TRBJ1-1; possible D gene TRBD1, 6 bases. The CDR3 length is 14 residues. The germline V gene has CDR1 MNHEY and CDR2 SVGEGT. V was trimmed by 2 bases and J by 4 bases, leaving 11 bases between them. CDR3 in amino acids: CASSYGGISTEAFF. In DNA form, the CDR3 reads TGTGCCAGCAGTTACGGGGGCATTAGCACTGAAGCTTTCTTT.

This chain's CDR3 is CASSISTGAYSYNEQFF. CDR3 coding DNA: TGCGCCAGCAGCATTTCGACAGGGGCCTACTCCTACAATGAGCAGTTCTTC. This chain joins TRBV5-1 and TRBJ2-1, with 8 bases matching TRBD1. J gave up 0 bases and V 4 bases, and 9 bases lay outside the gene matches. Germline CDR1 and CDR2: SGHRS and YFSETQ. This CDR3 contains 17 residues.

The rearrangement links TRBV5-6 to TRBJ1-2, with a possible D match to TRBD1 (5 bases). The CDR3 is 12 amino acids. Trimming shortened V by 1 base and J by 12 bases, and 13 bases separated the two germline ends. Germline V lookup: CDR1 SGHDT, CDR2 YYEEEE. The CDR3: CASSLWQGSDTF. In DNA form, the CDR3 reads TGTGCCAGCAGCTTGTGGCAGGGCAGCGACACCTTC.

In this sample, this clone is medium-sized. The J gene is TRBJ1-2, the V gene TRBV19, with a possible D match to TRBD1 (6 bases). Per germline, CDR1 LNHDA and CDR2 SQIVND (reference sequence). Trimming cost V 5 bases and J 8 bases, with 21 bases left between them. This CDR3 is built from 15 residues. The CDR3 is CASSVNREPTLGYTF. CDR3 nucleotide sequence: TGTGCCAGTAGTGTCAACAGGGAACCCACCCTGGGCTACACCTTC. The full variable domain, with the rest looked up from reference TRBV19 and TRBJ1-2, is DGGITQSPKYLFRKEGQNVTLSCEQNLNHDAMYWYRQDPGQGLRLIYYSQIVNDFQKGDIAEGYSVSREKKESFPLTVTSAQKNPTAFYLCASSVNREPTLGYTFGSGTRLTVV.

This clone was counted only a few times. This chain links TRBV6-2 or TRBV6-3 with TRBJ2-2; D is undetermined. V lost 2 bases and J 4 bases, leaving 5 bases between the germline ends. The CDR3 sequence is 13 residues long. The germline gives CDR1 MNHEY, CDR2 SVGEGT. Here the CDR3 DNA reads TGTGCCAGCAGTTACCAGTCCACCGGGGAGCTGTTTTTT. Amino acid sequence: CASSYQSTGELFF.

This clone was observed a few times. The CDR3 DNA is TGTGCCAGCAGTTACCGATCGGGACACCTCTATGGCTACACCTTC. It yields the protein CASSYRSGHLYGYTF. The chain links TRBV6-5 to TRBJ1-2; tentative D call: TRBD1 (6 bases). Germline V gives CDR1 MNHEY, CDR2 SVGAGI. V gave up 2 bases and J gave up 4 bases, with 14 bases separating them. The CDR3 has 15 amino acids.

CDR3 loop: CASSLAGAKNIQYF. CDR3 nucleotide sequence: TGTGCCAGCAGTTTAGCGGGAGCCAAAAACATTCAGTACTTC. V is TRBV28 and J is TRBJ2-4, with D maybe TRBD2 (5 bases). This CDR3 has 14 residues. V lost 2 bases and J lost 0, with 5 bases in between. The germline V gene encodes CDR1 MDHEN and CDR2 SYDVKM.

The chain couples TRBV29-1 to TRBJ2-1, with D tentatively TRBD2 (5 bases). The V end was cut by 8 bases, the J end by 0 bases, with 11 bases between. Germline V gives CDR1 SQVTM, CDR2 ANQGSEA. CDR3 length equals 13 residues. The CDR3 reads CSLASSSYNEQFF. CDR3 in DNA: TGCAGCTTAGCGTCTAGCTCCTACAATGAGCAGTTCTTC.

The chain couples TRBV3-1 (or the pseudogene TRBV3-2) to TRBJ2-1; weak D call: TRBD2 (5 bases). The CDR3 extends over 15 amino acids. Germline V gene lookup returns CDR1 LGHDT and CDR2 YNNKEL (reference sequence). The V and J ends lost 1 base and 3 bases respectively, with 10 bases between them. As DNA, the CDR3 is TGTGCCAGCAGCCAAGCAGGTGGGAGCTACAATGAGCAGTTCTTC. It specifies CASSQAGGSYNEQFF.

The chain has TRBV19 and TRBJ1-1, with TRBD1 identical over 10 bases. The germline gives CDR1 LNHDA, CDR2 SQIVND (reference sequence). The CDR3 extends over 16 amino acids. V dropped 3 bases and J dropped 5; count of bases not matched to a gene: 9. The CDR3 is CASSMLDRGISTEAFF. The CDR3 DNA follows: TGTGCCAGTAGTATGTTGGACAGGGGGATCTCTACTGAAGCTTTCTTT.

The chain joins TRBV28 to TRBJ2-3, with 8 bases identical to TRBD2. The CDR3 contains 15 residues. Germline-derived CDR1 and CDR2 are MDHEN and SYDVKM. After removal of 1 base from V and 2 bases from J, the junction contained 2 bases not matched to a gene. The CDR3 spells CASSLSGLATDTQYF. For the CDR3, the DNA is TGTGCCAGCAGTTTATCTGGACTAGCCACAGATACGCAGTATTTT.

The gene calls are TRBV7-2 and TRBJ1-1; 7 bases line up with TRBD1. V dropped 4 bases and J dropped 3; count of bases not matched to a gene: 2. The CDR3 runs to 13 residues. The germline V gene encodes CDR1 SGHTA and CDR2 FQGNSA. CDR3 sequence (DNA): TGTGCCAGCAGCTCACAGGGGCACACTGAAGCTTTCTTT. As protein: CASSSQGHTEAFF.

This chain joins TRBV10-3 and TRBJ1-3; D is possibly TRBD1 (5 bases). CDR3 length: 18 amino acids. Germline CDR1 reads ENHRY; CDR2 reads SYGVKD. Trimming pared 0 bases from V and 0 bases from J, leaving 15 bases between. CDR3 region: CAISESWRPGDSGNTIYF. For the CDR3, the DNA is TGTGCCATCAGTGAGTCCTGGCGCCCGGGGGACTCTGGAAACACCATATATTTT.

This chain uses TRBV18 with TRBJ1-2; D possibly corresponds to TRBD1 (5 bases). The CDR3 contains 13 residues. Germline assignment: CDR1 KGHSH and CDR2 LQKENI. Trimming took 5 bases from V and 5 from J, leaving 12 bases between them. CDR3 in DNA: TGTGCCAGCTCAATACTCAGGGATTATGGCTACACCTTC. Its translation: CASSILRDYGYTF.

This sequence joins TRBV10-1 and TRBJ2-7; 12 bases are a match to TRBD2. Trimming took 10 bases from V and 7 from J; bases not matched to a gene: 8. Germline V gives CDR1 WNHNN, CDR2 SYGVQD (reference sequence). The CDR3 spans 13 residues. The DNA of the CDR3 is TGCGCCATCCGGACTAGCGGGGATAAGGAGCAGTACTTC. Translated: CAIRTSGDKEQYF.

Notes on this clone: The conserved final phenylalanine or tryptophan is absent from the CDR3, which likely points to a read error. It is unclear where the CDR3 begins or ends on the DNA, so no DNA is shown, and the CDR3 is as TCRdb lists it. This rearrangement joins TRBV7-9 to TRBJ2-3; the tabulated D call, TRBD2, remains unverified against the DNA. The CDR3 spans 12 amino acids, including both terminal residues. Germline CDR1 reads SEHNR; CDR2 reads FQNEAQ (reference sequence). The chain's CDR3 is CASSLDDYGRRL.

The J gene is TRBJ2-1, the V gene TRBV4-2, with 7 bases that match TRBD2. The germline V gene has CDR1 LGHNA and CDR2 YNFKEQ. CDR3 length equals 17 residues. With 0 bases clipped from V and 3 bases from J, the junction kept 8 bases outside the gene matches. The CDR3 spells CASSQDPFAGDYNEQFF. The CDR3 DNA reads TGTGCCAGCAGCCAAGATCCATTCGCGGGAGACTACAATGAGCAGTTCTTC.

V is TRBV5-7 and J is TRBJ1-2; 7 bases are a match to TRBD1. TRBV5-7 qualifies as an ORF whose function is uncertain. With 2 bases clipped from V and 9 bases from J, the junction kept 7 bases outside the gene matches. The CDR3 is made up of 13 amino acids. CDR3 sequence: CASSFSRGYRYTF. DNA of the CDR3: TGTGCCAGCAGCTTCAGCAGGGGGTATCGCTACACCTTC.

The rearrangement links TRBV5-8 to TRBJ2-2; D may be TRBD2 (5 bases). This CDR3 spans 16 amino acids. Trimming cost V 0 bases and J 1 base, with 10 bases left between them. Germline CDR1 is SGHTS and CDR2 is YDEGEE. The CDR3 DNA reads TGTGCCAGCAGCTTGGGTTTTCGGGGGAACACCGGGGAGCTGTTTTTT. Protein: CASSLGFRGNTGELFF.

In its sample, this clone was seen a few times. The rearrangement links TRBV7-2 to TRBJ1-3; D unresolved. The CDR3 covers 15 residues. Trimming took off 0 bases at V and 0 bases at J, with 6 bases between the two ends. CDR1 and CDR2 from the germline V gene are SGHTA and FQGNSA. The DNA for the CDR3 is TGTGCCAGCAGCTTAGCCGCAGGCTCTGGAAACACCATATATTTT. Its translation is CASSLAAGSGNTIYF.

The chain couples TRBV6-1 to TRBJ2-1; 9 bases align to TRBD1. Looked up from germline, CDR1 is MNHNS and CDR2 is SASEGT. V trimming: 2 bases; J trimming: 4 bases; junction bases outside the gene matches: 9. This CDR3 region has 17 residues. CDR3 amino acids: CASSESPPGTGYNEQFF. CDR3 sequence (DNA): TGTGCCAGCAGTGAAAGCCCCCCCGGGACAGGGTACAATGAGCAGTTCTTC.

This rearrangement joins TRBV6-5 to TRBJ1-5; the match to TRBD1 covers 7 bases. V was clipped by 5 bases and J by 5 bases; unmatched bases: 3. Germline values: CDR1 MNHEY, CDR2 SVGAGI. The CDR3 has 13 residues. The CDR3 DNA follows: TGTGCCAGCAGTCGACAGGGAGATCAGCCCCAGCATTTT. Its translation: CASSRQGDQPQHF.

The chain recombines TRBV13 with TRBJ1-1, with no clear D. The CDR3 sequence is 14 residues long. Germline V CDR1 and CDR2: PRHDT, FYEKMQ (reference sequence). V was trimmed by 5 bases and J by 6 bases, leaving 16 bases between them. Here the CDR3 DNA reads TGTGCCAGCAGCAGACGTTCGGGTAACGCTGAAGCTTTCTTT. This codes for CASSRRSGNAEAFF. Complete variable domain (other parts from reference TRBV13 and TRBJ1-1): AAGVIQSPRHLIKEKRETATLKCYPIPRHDTVYWYQQGPGQDPQFLISFYEKMQSDKGSIPDRFSAQQFSDYHSELNMSSLELGDSALYFCASSRRSGNAEAFFGQGTRLTVV.

The genes are TRBV4-3 and TRBJ1-1, with a possible D match to TRBD1 (5 bases). Germline V lookup: CDR1 LGHNA, CDR2 YSLEER. Trimming shortened V by 4 bases and J by 4 bases, and 10 bases separated the two germline ends. This CDR3 is 13 amino acids long. In nucleotides, the CDR3 is TGCGCCAGCAGCCGCATCGGGGGCACTGAAGCTTTCTTT. This encodes CASSRIGGTEAFF.